Each of the 14 T cell receptor beta chains below was sequenced from the same sample in a study of cytotoxic CD8 clonotypes in ibrutinib-treated CLL. TCRdb's copy holds only in-frame clones and misses some; the assay was immunoSEQ multiplex PCR. Counted here are some 200,000 clones, more than 65% occurring once; the ten biggest clones make up over 5.5%. The sequences come from PBMCs, collected after 12 months of ibrutinib treatment. These receptors were taken from a human donor with chronic lymphocytic leukemia.

This clone was seen a handful of times. The V gene is TRBV6-5, the J gene TRBJ1-6, with 10 bases that match TRBD1. Germline CDR1 and CDR2: MNHEY and SVGAGI. V trimming: 0 bases; J trimming: 8 bases; junction bases outside the gene matches: 1. The CDR3 extends over 15 amino acids. CDR3 sequence: CASSYSGQGYSPLHF. The CDR3 DNA reads TGTGCCAGCAGTTACTCGGGACAGGGGTATTCACCCCTCCACTTT.

This clone occurred a few times. This same CDR3 is encoded by further DNA sequences in the sample. The chain couples TRBV7-9 to TRBJ2-5; D tentatively reads TRBD1 or TRBD2 (6 bases each). Looked up from germline, CDR1 is SEHNR and CDR2 is FQNEAQ (reference sequence). The CDR3 totals 13 residues. The V and J ends lost 8 bases and 0 bases respectively, with 10 bases between them. The CDR3 region is CASGGGNQETQYF. CDR3 bases: TGTGCCAGCGGAGGGGGAAACCAAGAGACCCAGTACTTC. The whole variable domain, remainder taken from reference TRBV7-9 and TRBJ2-5, is DTGVSQNPRHKITKRGQNVTFRCDPISEHNRLYWYRQTLGQGPEFLTYFQNEAQLEKSRLLSDRFSAERPKGSFSTLEIQRTEQGDSAMYLCASGGGNQETQYFGPGTRLLVL.

Comment on this clone: One end of the junction is discordant with germline, which a read error may explain. The V call is TRBV7-7, the J call TRBJ1-5, with TRBD1 matching 7 bases. This CDR3 has 17 amino acids. Per the germline V gene, CDR1 is SSHAT and CDR2 is FNYEAQ (reference sequence). DNA for the CDR3: TGTGCTAGCAGCTTAGCGACCGGGACAGTGTATAATCAGCCCCAGCATTTT. Protein sequence: CASSLATGTVYNQPQHF.

This CDR3 is CASSLTGSYEKLFF. In DNA, the CDR3 is TGTGCCAGCAGCTTGACAGGGAGTTACGAAAAACTGTTTTTT. The chain employs TRBV5-6 and TRBJ1-4; tentatively, D is TRBD1 (6 bases). The germline V and J ends were trimmed by 1 base and 8 bases, with 12 bases remaining between them. Looked up from germline, CDR1 is SGHDT and CDR2 is YYEEEE. The CDR3 has 14 amino acids.

The chain couples TRBV29-1 to TRBJ2-1, with D possibly being TRBD1 (5 bases). This CDR3 contains 12 residues. Germline V lookup: CDR1 SQVTM, CDR2 ANQGSEA. V shed 6 bases and J shed 1 base, with 7 bases lying between them. The CDR3 sequence is CSVGASYNEQFF. The CDR3 DNA sequence: TGCAGCGTAGGGGCTTCCTACAATGAGCAGTTCTTC.

The genes are TRBV7-2 and TRBJ1-4; tentatively, D is TRBD1 (5 bases). The CDR3 is 15 residues long. Trimming left V 4 bases short and J 2 bases short, with 11 bases between. Germline CDR1 reads SGHTA; CDR2 reads FQGNSA. This CDR3 reads CASSSQGLTNEKLFF. The CDR3 DNA sequence: TGTGCCAGCAGCTCTCAGGGCCTCACTAATGAAAAACTGTTTTTT.

This chain connects TRBV19 to TRBJ1-1; D is undetermined. Trimming left V 5 bases short and J 5 bases short, with 18 bases between. This CDR3 comprises 15 residues. From germline, CDR1 is LNHDA and CDR2 SQIVND (reference sequence). The CDR3 region has the DNA TGTGCCAGTAGTCCTTGGGAGGGTAGTGGGACTGAAGCTTTCTTT. Amino acid sequence: CASSPWEGSGTEAFF.

The genes are TRBV5-1 and TRBJ1-2; TRBD1 is a possible D gene (6 bases). In germline, CDR1 is SGHRS, CDR2 YFSETQ. This CDR3 region has 14 residues. With 4 bases removed from V and 7 bases from J, the gap between germline ends came to 17 bases. In nucleotides, the CDR3 is TGCGCCAGCAGCACCGATGGGGGGCGCGGTGGCTACACCTTC. Residues: CASSTDGGRGGYTF.

This clone was picked up a small number of times. The rearrangement links TRBV6-5 to TRBJ1-2; 7 nucleotides align to TRBD1. The CDR3 spans 13 residues. V lost 6 bases, J lost 5 bases, and 6 bases stayed unmatched. CDR1 and CDR2 from the germline V gene are MNHEY and SVGAGI. The CDR3 is CASRRQGGYGYTF. CDR3 DNA sequence: TGTGCCAGCAGACGACAGGGCGGGTATGGCTACACCTTC.

This clone has just one count. V usage is TRBV29-1 and J usage is TRBJ1-2; 7 bases are shared with TRBD1. The ends lost 5 bases at V and 4 bases at J; junction bases unmatched: 7. CDR1 and CDR2 from the germline V gene are SQVTM and ANQGSEA. The CDR3 length is 13 residues. The CDR3, as DNA: TGCAGCGTTTCCAACGACAGGGTCTATGGCTACACCTTC. Translated, it gives CSVSNDRVYGYTF.

The CDR3 sequence is CASSVGLAGAPYNEQFF. The CDR3 bases are TGTGCCAGCAGCGTAGGGCTAGCGGGAGCCCCCTACAATGAGCAGTTCTTC. This chain connects TRBV9 to TRBJ2-1; 10 bases line up with TRBD2. The ends lost 0 bases at V and 2 bases at J; junction bases unmatched: 5. The CDR3 consists of 17 residues. The germline gives CDR1 SGDLS, CDR2 YYNGEE.

This chain links TRBV11-3 with TRBJ2-3; D ambiguous. The germline V gene encodes CDR1 SGHNT and CDR2 YENEEA. The CDR3 runs to 12 residues. Trimming left V 5 bases short and J 6 bases short, with 9 bases between. For the CDR3, the DNA is TGTGCCAGCAGCGGTCCTGGGGATACGCAGTATTTT. It yields the protein CASSGPGDTQYF.

The chain is built from TRBV7-2 and TRBJ2-5, with D possibly matching TRBD2 (6 bases). Trimming pared 1 base from V and 5 bases from J, leaving 17 bases between. The CDR3 consists of 16 residues. CDR1 is SGHTA, CDR2 FQGNSA, per germline. Written as DNA, the CDR3 is TGTGCCAGCAGCTTAGGAGATCGGAGGGGCGCTGAGACCCAGTACTTC. This encodes CASSLGDRRGAETQYF.

This chain joins TRBV2 and TRBJ2-5; 11 nucleotides match TRBD2. V lost 4 bases and J lost 2; bases outside the gene matches: 6. The CDR3 covers 16 residues. Germline values: CDR1 SNHLY, CDR2 FYNNEI. The CDR3 nucleotides read TGTGCCAGCAGTGGACCTAGCGGGGGGAAGCAAGAGACCCAGTACTTC. Translation gives CASSGPSGGKQETQYF.